This record covers a single TCR beta chain. Antigen: not known. V shed 4 bases, J shed 5 bases, and the junction held 7 bases outside the gene matches. CDR1 is LNHDA, CDR2 SQIVND, per germline (reference sequence). CDR3 length: 15 residues. The treatment is: randomized to nivolumab then ipilimumab (arm A) or the reverse (arm B). The sample originates from a study of sequential checkpoint blockade in melanoma. Whole-study context: Patients were randomized 1:1 to nivolumab-then-ipilimumab or ipilimumab-then-nivolumab first-line.

Study findings and constraints: Clinical benefit was about 30 times likelier when tumor T-cell fraction and clonality increased.

Some clones are missing from TCRdb's copy, which holds only in-frame ones; the method was immunoSEQ multiplex PCR. Of about 3,500 clones listed, approximately 23% were seen once; the top ten hold approximately 9.6%. The source material was tumor tissue (inferred from file names), sampled from a patient given nivolumab and ipilimumab in sequence. This receptor was obtained from a human donor with melanoma. J is TRBJ1-5 and V is TRBV19, with TRBD1 matching 8 bases. The CDR3 loop reads CASSTDRGIYQPQHF. As DNA, the CDR3 is TGTGCCAGTAGTACCGACAGGGGAATCTATCAGCCCCAGCATTTT.